This T cell receptor (beta chain) was retrieved from a study of T cell repertoires in cytomegalovirus infection. Across the study: Selected CMV epitopes included recently identified HLA-C-restricted ones as well as well-studied HLA-B-restricted ones. Signatures in public TCR beta sequences pointed to both CMV infection and matching HLA type.

CDR1 is SQVTM, CDR2 ANQGSEA, per germline. The CDR3 consists of 10 residues. V was shortened by 7 bases and J by 4 bases, with 8 bases between the two germline ends. TCRdb passed the reads through MiXCR, listing each CDR3 protein once. The data contain about 57,000 distinct CDR3 sequences, 20% to 25% of them seen just once; the ten biggest clones take up about 69%. This clonotype was seen more than once but under ten times. Its antigen is unknown. Overall study results and limits: Accumulated public TCR beta family frequency recognized individuals carrying CMV together with the relevant HLA. Within the response measured ex vivo, HLA-C-restricted CMV-specific TCR beta clonotypes were dominant.

The chain recombines TRBV29-1 with TRBJ2-7; tentative D call: TRBD2 (5 bases). Sequencing was performed on CD8+ T cells from cultured PBMCs, taken from culture after CMV antigen stimulation. The receptor was isolated from a human donor in good health (CMV status not recorded). Some clones in this sample may be carry-over from other donors' samples. CDR3 in amino acids: CSAREYEQYF. CDR3 nucleotides: TGCAGCGCGAGGGAGTACGAGCAGTACTTC.